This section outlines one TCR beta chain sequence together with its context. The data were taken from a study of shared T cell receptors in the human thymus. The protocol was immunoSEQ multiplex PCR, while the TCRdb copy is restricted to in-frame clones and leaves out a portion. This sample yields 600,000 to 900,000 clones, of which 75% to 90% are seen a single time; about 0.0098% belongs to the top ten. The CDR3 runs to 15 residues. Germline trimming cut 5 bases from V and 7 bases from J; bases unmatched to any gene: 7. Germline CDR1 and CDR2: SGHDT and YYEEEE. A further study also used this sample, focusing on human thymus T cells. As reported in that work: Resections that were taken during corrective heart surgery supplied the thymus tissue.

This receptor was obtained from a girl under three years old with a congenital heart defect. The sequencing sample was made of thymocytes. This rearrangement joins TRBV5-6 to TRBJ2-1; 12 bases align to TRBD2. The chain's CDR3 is CASSVLAGGTNEQFF. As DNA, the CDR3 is TGTGCCAGCAGTGTTCTAGCGGGGGGGACTAATGAGCAGTTCTTC.